A single sample is the source of the 4 T cell receptor beta chains below, sequenced in a study of identifying expanded T cells in peripheral blood. Repertoires were generated with immunoSEQ multiplex PCR, while TCRdb's copy carries only in-frame clones and drops some. The sample has 60,000 to 70,000 clones; under 85% are singletons. Material: blood. Receptor source: a person aged 18 to 70 in good health.

The CDR3 here is CASSGDGLAEETQYF. DNA for the CDR3: TGTGCCAGCAGCGGTGACGGACTAGCGGAAGAGACCCAGTACTTC. The chain links TRBV9 to TRBJ2-5; 10 positions match TRBD2. The CDR3 contains 15 residues. Germline CDR1 is SGDLS and CDR2 is YYNGEE. Trimming cost V 3 bases and J 3 bases; bases outside gene matches: 5.

This rearrangement joins TRBV7-9 to TRBJ2-6, with no clear D. CDR1 and CDR2 from the germline V gene are SEHNR and FQNEAQ (reference sequence). This CDR3 has 16 residues. With 5 bases removed from V and 1 base from J, the gap between germline ends came to 12 bases. The CDR3 reads CASSPYSASGANVLTF. CDR3 sequence (DNA): TGTGCCAGCAGCCCTTATTCGGCGTCTGGGGCCAACGTCCTGACTTTC.

The J gene is TRBJ2-1, the V gene TRBV7-8; TRBD2 might be the D (6 bases). This CDR3 is built from 13 residues. Germline V lookup: CDR1 SGHVS, CDR2 FQNEAQ. Trimming removed 4 bases at V and 10 bases at J, with 14 bases between. This CDR3 reads CASSSGTREEQFF. CDR3 coding DNA: TGTGCCAGCAGCTCCGGGACCCGGGAGGAGCAGTTCTTC.

The rearrangement links TRBV11-3 to TRBJ2-3; D is ambiguous. Trimming removed 3 bases at V and 2 bases at J, with 9 bases between. Germline loops: CDR1 SGHNT, CDR2 YENEEA. CDR3 length equals 14 residues. CDR3 sequence (DNA): TGTGCCAGCAGCTTGGGTTCCTCCACAGATACGCAGTATTTT. Translation gives CASSLGSSTDTQYF.